This TCR beta chain comes out of a study of cytomegalovirus exposure and HLA in healthy donors. Study-wide findings and caveats: The classifier was said to identify cytomegalovirus status with high specificity and sensitivity.

CDR3 length: 15 residues. Germline loops: CDR1 MDHEN, CDR2 SYDVKM. The ends lost 5 bases at V and 7 bases at J; junction bases unmatched: 8. In the case of this clone: Its antigen is still unknown.

Using immunoSEQ multiplex PCR, the repertoire was profiled, and TCRdb retains in-frame clones only, with some absent. The table has some 170,000 clones, nearly 90% seen once; the top ten hold 3.5% to 4.5%. The sequence was collected from a man younger than 35 in good health and CMV-seropositive. Sequenced sample: PBMCs. The chain joins TRBV28 to TRBJ2-7, with TRBD2 matching over 13 bases. The CDR3 loop is CASSTGTSGIGEQYF. The CDR3 DNA is TGTGCCAGCAGTACTGGGACTAGCGGGATCGGTGAGCAGTACTTC. Filled out from reference TRBV28 and TRBJ2-7, the complete variable domain reads DVKVTQSSRYLVKRTGEKVFLECVQDMDHENMFWYRQDPGLGLRLIYFSYDVKMKEKGDIPEGYSVSREKKERFSLILESASTNQTSMYLCASSTGTSGIGEQYFGPGTRLTVT.